Listed below are T cell receptor beta chains from one sample, sequenced in a study of Ad26.COV2.S vaccination and SARS-CoV-2 variants. Some clones are missing from TCRdb's copy, which holds only in-frame ones; the method was immunoSEQ multiplex PCR. Of roughly 300,000 clones listed, roughly 91% are singletons. The material was peripheral blood, obtained in a trial of Ad26.COV2.S vaccine versus placebo. The origin of the receptors is a person between 18 and 65 years old who received the Ad26.COV2.S COVID-19 vaccine or a placebo. Each CDR3 is given with its conserved first and last residue. A D gene is named only where the DNA matches it firmly. Size is omitted from some rows. Given values are once, few, many or a class for expanded clones.

j_gene: TRBJ2-1; v_gene: TRBV7-8; abundance: NA; d_gene: NA; CDR3nt: TGTGCCAGCAGCGGAGGTTACAATGAGCAGTTCTTC; CDR3aa: CASSGGYNEQFF
j_gene: TRBJ2-1; v_gene: TRBV28; abundance: few; d_gene: TRBD1; CDR3nt: TGTGCCAGCAGCCCCCCCGACAGGGGGCGGCAGTTCTTC; CDR3aa: CASSPPDRGRQFF
j_gene: TRBJ1-1; v_gene: TRBV5-1; abundance: NA; d_gene: NA; CDR3nt: TGCGCCAGCAGCTCGGGTGGGGAGGGCACTGAAGCTTTCTTT; CDR3aa: CASSSGGEGTEAFF
j_gene: TRBJ1-6; v_gene: TRBV28; abundance: once; d_gene: TRBD1; CDR3nt: TGTGCCAGCAGCGTAACAAAAACGGACAGGAAAGATGTAATGAGAACACCCCTCCACTTT; CDR3aa: CASSVTKTDRKDVMRTPLHF
j_gene: TRBJ1-5; v_gene: TRBV5-4; abundance: NA; d_gene: NA; CDR3nt: TGTGCCAGCAGTTTCGGGCCGAATCAAAATCAGCCCCAGCATTTT; CDR3aa: CASSFGPNQNQPQHF
j_gene: TRBJ2-1; v_gene: TRBV30; abundance: NA; d_gene: NA; CDR3nt: TGTGCCTGGAGTGTTACCCCGAACTCCTACAATGAGCAGTTCTTC; CDR3aa: CAWSVTPNSYNEQFF
j_gene: TRBJ1-6; v_gene: TRBV19; abundance: NA; d_gene: TRBD1; CDR3nt: TGTGCCAGTAGGGACAGGGGGTCAAGGTCACCCCTCCACTTT; CDR3aa: CASRDRGSRSPLHF
j_gene: TRBJ1-1; v_gene: TRBV7-2; abundance: NA; d_gene: NA; CDR3nt: TGTGCCAGCAGCTTCCAAGGCCACACTGAAGCTTTCTTT; CDR3aa: CASSFQGHTEAFF
j_gene: TRBJ2-1; v_gene: TRBV3-1/TRBV3-2; abundance: NA; d_gene: TRBD1; CDR3nt: TGTGCCAGCAGCCAAGGCGGGCAGGGGGTATACAATGAGCAGTTCTTC; CDR3aa: CASSQGGQGVYNEQFF
j_gene: TRBJ2-2; v_gene: TRBV19; abundance: NA; d_gene: TRBD1; CDR3nt: TGTGCCACCCTGGACAGGGGGGGGTACACCGGGGAGCTGTTTTTT; CDR3aa: CATLDRGGYTGELFF
j_gene: TRBJ1-5; v_gene: TRBV2; abundance: NA; d_gene: TRBD1; CDR3nt: TGTGCCAGCAGCGGACAGGCGAATCAGCCCCAGCATTTT; CDR3aa: CASSGQANQPQHF
j_gene: TRBJ1-5; v_gene: TRBV28; abundance: NA; d_gene: NA; CDR3nt: TGTGCCAGCAGTTTATTTTCAGACTCGCAGCCCCAGCATTTT; CDR3aa: CASSLFSDSQPQHF
j_gene: TRBJ1-5; v_gene: TRBV25-1; abundance: NA; d_gene: NA; CDR3nt: TGTGCCAGCAGATTAAGTCAGCCCCAGCATTTT; CDR3aa: CASRLSQPQHF
j_gene: TRBJ1-4; v_gene: TRBV7-9; abundance: NA; d_gene: TRBD1; CDR3nt: TGTGCCAGCAGAAGGGACAGGGGCGGTAATGAAAAACTGTTTTTT; CDR3aa: CASRRDRGGNEKLFF